This T cell receptor beta chain was recovered during a study of Ad26.COV2.S vaccination and SARS-CoV-2 variants. Overall study context: Once, or twice with 56 days between doses, Ad26.COV2.S was given intramuscularly.

With regard to this clone: What it binds is not known.

Whole-study results and caveats: The TCR breadth and depth analyses may have produced an underestimate of total T cell responses.

The treatment: some 20 received Ad26.COV2.S at low or high dose, single or two shots; about five received placebo; per-sample allocation not given. Samples analyzed were those drawn on day 63 after the first vaccine or placebo injection. Recruitment in Boston yielded a donor of adult age, 18-55 years. An Ad26 vector expressing Wuhan-strain SARS-CoV-2 spike constituted the vaccine. The method was immunoSEQ multiplex PCR; TCRdb's version includes in-frame clones alone and lacks a portion of them. The sample yields about 440,000 clones, around 91% seen once. The length of the CDR3 is 13 residues. CDR1 is SGDLS, CDR2 YYNGEE, per germline. Trimming pared 4 bases from V and 4 bases from J, leaving 10 bases between.

This TCR came from a person between 18 and 65 years old who received the Ad26.COV2.S COVID-19 vaccine or a placebo. The V and J genes are TRBV9 and TRBJ2-3, with unresolved D. The specimen comprised peripheral blood, sampled in a trial of Ad26.COV2.S vaccine versus placebo. Here the CDR3 DNA reads TGTGCCAGCAGCCCGCGAAAAGCAGATACGCAGTATTTT. Its protein product is CASSPRKADTQYF.